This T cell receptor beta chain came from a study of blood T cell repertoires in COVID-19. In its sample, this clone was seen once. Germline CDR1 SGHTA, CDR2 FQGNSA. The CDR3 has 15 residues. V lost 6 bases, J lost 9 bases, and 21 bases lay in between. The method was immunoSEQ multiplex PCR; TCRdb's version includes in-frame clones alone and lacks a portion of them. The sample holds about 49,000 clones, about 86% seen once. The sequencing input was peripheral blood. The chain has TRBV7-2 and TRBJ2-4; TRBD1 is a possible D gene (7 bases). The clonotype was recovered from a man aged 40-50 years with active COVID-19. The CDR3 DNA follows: TGTGCCAGCAGAGTTCAGGGGGGCAGTCGGTCCATTCAGTACTTC. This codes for CASRVQGGSRSIQYF.